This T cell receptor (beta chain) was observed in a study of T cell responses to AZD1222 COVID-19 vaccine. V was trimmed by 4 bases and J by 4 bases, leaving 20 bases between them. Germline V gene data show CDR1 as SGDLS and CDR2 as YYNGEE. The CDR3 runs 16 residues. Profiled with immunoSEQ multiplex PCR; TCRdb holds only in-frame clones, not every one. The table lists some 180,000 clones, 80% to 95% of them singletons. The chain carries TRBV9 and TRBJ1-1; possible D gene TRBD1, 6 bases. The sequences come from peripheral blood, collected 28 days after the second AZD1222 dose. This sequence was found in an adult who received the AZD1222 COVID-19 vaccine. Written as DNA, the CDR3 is TGTGCCAGCAGCCCACCCGGGGATTGGGGGGCCACTGAAGCTTTCTTT. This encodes CASSPPGDWGATEAFF.